The 23 T cell receptor beta chains below all came from one sample that was sequenced in a study of blood T cell repertoires in COVID-19. TCRdb's copy holds only in-frame clones and misses some; the assay was immunoSEQ multiplex PCR. The sample includes a few hundred thousand clones, more than 65% of them seen just once. Sample: peripheral blood. The receptors shown here come from a human donor with acute or convalescent COVID-19. The donor label of this sample is uncertain.

The chain is built from TRBV6-5 and TRBJ1-1, with D maybe TRBD1 (6 bases). The CDR3 covers 14 residues. V lost 6 bases and J 3 bases, leaving 14 bases between the germline ends. Per germline, CDR1 MNHEY and CDR2 SVGAGI. The CDR3 here is CASSFRAGDTEAFF. In nucleotides, the CDR3 is TGTGCCAGCAGCTTCCGCGCAGGGGACACTGAAGCTTTCTTT.

The chain combines TRBV10-3 with TRBJ1-4, with TRBD1 matching 7 bases. V shed 10 bases, J shed 3 bases, and the junction held 11 bases outside the gene matches. The germline CDR1 and CDR2 sequences are ENHRY and SYGVKD. The CDR3 has 15 amino acids. DNA for the CDR3: TGTGCCACCAGGGAGGGAGGGGGCCCTAATGAAAAACTGTTTTTT. Translating gives CATREGGGPNEKLFF.

Here the CDR3 DNA reads TGTGCCAGCAGCTTAGCGCATGCGGGAACGGGCACAGATACGCAGTATTTT. Protein sequence: CASSLAHAGTGTDTQYF. The V call is TRBV7-2, the J call TRBJ2-3; D perhaps matches TRBD2 (6 bases). Germline V lookup: CDR1 SGHTA, CDR2 FQGNSA. CDR3 length equals 17 residues. Trimming removed 0 bases from V and 1 base from J, with 14 bases in between.

This clone was seen once. The genes are TRBV12-3 or TRBV12-4 and TRBJ1-5; D gene ambiguous. Trimming pared 6 bases from V and 4 bases from J, leaving 10 bases between. The CDR3 has 13 amino acids. The CDR3 DNA is TGTGCCAGCAGGCGAACAGAAAATCAGCCCCAGCATTTT. Protein: CASRRTENQPQHF.

This chain joins TRBV5-8 and TRBJ1-6; D uncertain. The CDR3 loop spans 19 amino acids. CDR1 is SGHTS and CDR2 is YDEGEE in the germline V gene. The V end lost 3 bases, the J end lost 0 bases, and 19 bases lay between the germline ends. The CDR3 region is CASSCGLADHSSYNSPLHF. CDR3 DNA sequence: TGTGCCAGCAGCTGTGGACTGGCGGACCATAGCTCCTATAATTCACCCCTCCACTTT.

CDR3 loop: CAWKRQGIGSPLHF. The CDR3 DNA reads as TGTGCCTGGAAGAGGCAGGGCATTGGTTCACCCCTCCACTTT. The chain recombines TRBV30 with TRBJ1-6; D perhaps matches TRBD1 (5 bases). The germline CDR1 and CDR2 sequences are GTSNPN and SVGIG (reference sequence). Trimming cost V 4 bases and J 9 bases, with 16 bases left between them. CDR3 length: 14 amino acids.

This clone occurred once. The chain employs TRBV27 and TRBJ2-3, with TRBD2 matching over 7 bases. In germline, CDR1 is MNHEY, CDR2 SMNVEV (reference sequence). With 6 bases clipped from V and 3 bases from J, the junction kept 15 bases outside the gene matches. The CDR3 is made up of 17 amino acids. CDR3 sequence (DNA): TGTGCCAGCAGGCCCCTGGGGGAGGGGAGGAGGACAGATACGCAGTATTTT. This translates into CASRPLGEGRRTDTQYF.

This clone was picked up a small number of times. This chain connects TRBV2 to TRBJ2-1; TRBD2 is a possible D gene (5 bases). Germline CDR1 reads SNHLY; CDR2 reads FYNNEI. V lost 6 bases and J lost 8, with 8 bases in between. CDR3 length: 11 amino acids. The DNA for the CDR3 is TGTGCCAGCAGATACGGGGATGAGCAGTTCTTC. It translates to CASRYGDEQFF.

The chain joins TRBV11-2 to TRBJ1-2, with 9 bases identical to TRBD1. Trimming cost V 5 bases and J 7 bases; bases outside gene matches: 5. Germline V CDR1 and CDR2: SGHAT, FQNNGV. The CDR3 covers 13 residues. DNA of the CDR3: TGTGCCAGCAGCATAGGGGACAGGGTTGGCTACACCTTC. Its protein product is CASSIGDRVGYTF.

This clone was recorded only once. This chain joins TRBV6-6 and TRBJ1-2, with 7 positions matching TRBD1. The ends lost 7 bases at V and 8 bases at J; junction bases unmatched: 10. Germline V CDR1 and CDR2: MNHNY, SVGAGI (reference sequence). This CDR3 region has 13 residues. For the CDR3, the DNA is TGTGCCAGCACCGAAGGGACAGTGAAGGGCTACACCTTC. This encodes CASTEGTVKGYTF.

The J gene is TRBJ1-2, the V gene TRBV28, with a weak D call TRBD1 (6 bases). From germline, CDR1 is MDHEN and CDR2 SYDVKM. The ends were cut back, 5 bases at V and 2 bases at J, with 12 bases in the middle. The CDR3 has 14 amino acids. CDR3 amino acids: CASSVTGSNYGYTF. The CDR3 DNA is TGTGCCAGCAGTGTGACAGGATCAAACTATGGCTACACCTTC.

The chain links TRBV2 to TRBJ2-7; D is unresolved. V lost 3 bases, J lost 3 bases, and 3 bases lay in between. This CDR3 region has 11 residues. Germline CDR1 SNHLY, CDR2 FYNNEI. In DNA, the CDR3 is TGTGCCAGCAGTGATTACTACGAGCAGTACTTC. This sequence encodes CASSDYYEQYF.

This clone showed up just a few times. J is TRBJ2-3 and V is TRBV6-4, with a possible D match to TRBD1 (6 bases). V was pared by 7 bases and J by 2 bases, with 13 bases between. Per the germline V gene, CDR1 is MRHNA and CDR2 is SNTAGT. The CDR3 spans 14 residues. The CDR3 DNA sequence: TGTGCCAGCAAAGAGGACAGTTACACAGATACGCAGTATTTT. As protein: CASKEDSYTDTQYF.

CDR3 residues: CASSEQGAVGGELFF. In nucleotides, the CDR3 is TGTGCCAGCAGTGAACAGGGGGCAGTTGGAGGGGAGCTGTTTTTT. The rearrangement links TRBV2 to TRBJ2-2, with 8 bases lining up with TRBD1. CDR3 size: 15 residues. The J segment lost 8 bases and the V segment lost 2 bases, leaving 7 bases of the junction unmatched. Germline CDR1 and CDR2: SNHLY and FYNNEI.

V usage is TRBV30 and J usage is TRBJ1-6; 7 bases match TRBD1. CDR3 length equals 14 residues. The V segment lost 0 bases and the J segment 10 bases; nucleotides outside the gene matches: 6. Germline values: CDR1 GTSNPN, CDR2 SVGIG (reference sequence). The CDR3 bases are TGTGCCTGGAGTGTACAACAGGGGAACTCACCCCTCCACTTT. Translated: CAWSVQQGNSPLHF.

Worth noting for this clone: The junction does not match germline at one end; this may be a read error. The rearrangement uses TRBV2 and TRBJ1-6; 7 positions match TRBD1. Looked up from germline, CDR1 is SNHLY and CDR2 is FYNNEI. This CDR3 spans 16 amino acids. DNA for the CDR3: TGTGCCAGCAGGGAAGACAGGGCTGGCGGCAATTCACCCCTCCACTTT. This sequence encodes CASREDRAGGNSPLHF.

CDR3: CASSQDNNRGRYGELFF. The CDR3 coding sequence is TGCGCCAGCAGCCAAGATAACAACAGGGGGCGTTACGGGGAGCTGTTTTTT. The V call is TRBV4-1, the J call TRBJ2-2; 9 bases map to TRBD1. V lost 0 bases, J lost 7 bases, and 9 bases stayed unmatched. Looked up from germline, CDR1 is MGHRA and CDR2 is YSYEKL. The CDR3 is 17 residues long.

This sequence joins TRBV2 and TRBJ1-5, with 7 positions matching TRBD1. This CDR3 has 15 amino acids. Germline CDR1 is SNHLY and CDR2 is FYNNEI. Trimming at V came to 6 bases and at J to 6 bases, leaving 11 bases not matched to a gene. CDR3 coding DNA: TGTGCCAGCAGGGGACAGTCCGGAGGCATTCAGCCCCAGCATTTT. It is translated as CASRGQSGGIQPQHF.

The chain has TRBV7-2 and TRBJ1-2, with D possibly matching TRBD1 (5 bases). The CDR3 covers 13 residues. Per the germline V gene, CDR1 is SGHTA and CDR2 is FQGNSA. Trimming removed 2 bases from V and 7 bases from J, with 11 bases in between. This CDR3 is CASSLFRQGGYTF. The CDR3 nucleotides read TGTGCCAGCAGCTTATTTAGGCAGGGTGGCTACACCTTC.

The V and J genes are TRBV2 and TRBJ1-5; 10 nucleotides line up with TRBD1. This CDR3 has 13 residues. Germline loops: CDR1 SNHLY, CDR2 FYNNEI. V shed 6 bases and J 11 bases; nucleotides not matched to a gene: 7. For the CDR3, the DNA is TGTGCCAGCAGGGGACAGGGGTACACGGCCCAGCATTTT. It translates to CASRGQGYTAQHF. Supplemented by reference TRBV2 and TRBJ1-5, the full variable domain reads EPEVTQTPSHQVTQMGQEVILRCVPISNHLYFYWYRQILGQKVEFLVSFYNNEISEKSEIFDDQFSVERPDGSNFTLKIRSTKLEDSAMYFCASRGQGYTAQHFGDGTRLSIL.

V and J are TRBV28 and TRBJ1-2; D not resolved. Deletions cut 6 bases from V and 4 bases from J, with 15 bases between. This CDR3 spans 14 amino acids. Germline CDR1 is MDHEN and CDR2 is SYDVKM. In DNA, the CDR3 is TGTGCCAGCAGACCTCGGGAACTACCCTATGGCTACACCTTC. Translation: CASRPRELPYGYTF.

Comments on this clone: Other DNA sequences in this sample translate to the same CDR3. The chain recombines TRBV5-1 with TRBJ1-4, with D unresolved. V gave up 0 bases and J gave up 4 bases, with 7 bases separating them. Germline loops: CDR1 SGHRS, CDR2 YFSETQ. The CDR3 spans 14 residues. The CDR3 DNA reads as TGCGCCAGCAGCTTGGACGGACTTAATGAAAAACTGTTTTTT. It is translated as CASSLDGLNEKLFF. The whole variable domain, remainder taken from reference TRBV5-1 and TRBJ1-4, is KAGVTQTPRYLIKTRGQQVTLSCSPISGHRSVSWYQQTPGQGLQFLFEYFSETQRNKGNFPGRFSGRQFSNSRSEMNVSTLELGDSALYLCASSLDGLNEKLFFGSGTQLSVL.

The chain couples TRBV9 to TRBJ1-2; 9 nucleotides agree with TRBD1. Germline CDR1 SGDLS, CDR2 YYNGEE. V lost 0 bases and J lost 8; bases outside the gene matches: 11. This CDR3 contains 16 residues. The CDR3 DNA sequence: TGTGCCAGCAGCGTAGACAGGGGGCCCTCCTCTAGGGGCTACACCTTC. This encodes CASSVDRGPSSRGYTF.